The 7 T cell receptor beta chains below come from one sample, sequenced in a study of early stage breast cancer tumors. Assay: immunoSEQ multiplex PCR; the TCRdb copy retains only in-frame clones and omits some. The profile shows 25,000 to 35,000 clones, 75% to 85% of them singletons. Material: blood. These receptors originate from a person between 55 and 70 years old with breast cancer.

The chain carries TRBV28 and TRBJ1-3; 7 nucleotides line up with TRBD1. Germline assignment: CDR1 MDHEN and CDR2 SYDVKM. J lost 2 bases, V lost 2 bases, and 6 bases had no gene match. This CDR3 has 16 amino acids. DNA for the CDR3: TGTGCCAGCAGTTTAACCCTTGGGACAGCTGGAAACACCATATATTTT. Amino acids: CASSLTLGTAGNTIYF.

The chain uses TRBV4-3 and TRBJ2-7; D not certain. Germline V gene data show CDR1 as LGHNA and CDR2 as YSLEER. The CDR3 spans 17 residues. Trimming took 4 bases from V and 3 from J, leaving 22 bases between them. CDR3 residues: CASSRSRTGTVLYEQYF. In DNA form, the CDR3 reads TGCGCCAGCAGCCGCTCCCGCACGGGTACGGTCCTCTACGAGCAGTACTTC.

The rearrangement uses TRBV28 and TRBJ2-3; 13 nucleotides match TRBD2. The germline V gene encodes CDR1 MDHEN and CDR2 SYDVKM. With V trimmed by 0 bases and J by 1 base, 7 bases remained unmatched. This CDR3 contains 19 residues. CDR3 residues: CASSLWGLAGIGRTDTQYF. CDR3 nucleotide sequence: TGTGCCAGCAGTTTATGGGGACTAGCGGGGATCGGACGCACAGATACGCAGTATTTT.

The CDR3 loop reads CSVETGRELYTGELFF. CDR3 DNA: TGCAGCGTTGAGACCGGGCGGGAGCTGTACACCGGGGAGCTGTTTTTT. The V gene is TRBV29-1, the J gene TRBJ2-2, with 7 bases lining up with TRBD2. The germline gives CDR1 SQVTM, CDR2 ANQGSEA. J gave up 3 bases and V 3 bases, and 10 bases lay outside the gene matches. CDR3 size: 16 residues.

The chain uses TRBV6-4 and TRBJ2-1; 9 bases map to TRBD2. This CDR3 has 16 residues. The V gene's germline CDR1 is MRHNA and CDR2 SNTAGT. V shed 2 bases, J shed 9 bases, and the junction held 11 bases outside the gene matches. The CDR3 DNA reads TGTGCCAGCAGTGACAAAGTGGCGGGAGGGCCTATTGAGCAGTTCTTC. Translation gives CASSDKVAGGPIEQFF.

The chain links TRBV11-3 to TRBJ2-7; D is uncertain. Trimming left V 5 bases short and J 4 bases short, with 12 bases between. CDR3 size: 13 residues. Germline V lookup: CDR1 SGHNT, CDR2 YENEEA. CDR3 amino acids: CASSPSWSYEQYF. CDR3 nucleotides: TGTGCCAGCAGCCCGAGTTGGTCATACGAGCAGTACTTC. The entire variable domain, with the rest obtained from reference TRBV11-3 and TRBJ2-7, is as follows: EAGVVQSPRYKIIEKKQPVAFWCNPISGHNTLYWYLQNLGQGPELLIRYENEEAVDDSQLPKDRFSAERLKGVDSTLKIQPAELGDSAVYLCASSPSWSYEQYFGPGTRLTVT.

About this clone itself: The junction and the germline gene differ at one end; a read error may be behind it. V and J are TRBV7-7 and TRBJ2-1, with 12 bases aligning to TRBD2. The germline V gene has CDR1 SSHAT and CDR2 FNYEAQ (reference sequence). CDR3 length equals 15 residues. The CDR3 protein is CASSQGLAGLNEQFF. The CDR3 DNA reads TGTGCTAGCAGTCAAGGACTAGCGGGACTCAATGAGCAGTTCTTC.